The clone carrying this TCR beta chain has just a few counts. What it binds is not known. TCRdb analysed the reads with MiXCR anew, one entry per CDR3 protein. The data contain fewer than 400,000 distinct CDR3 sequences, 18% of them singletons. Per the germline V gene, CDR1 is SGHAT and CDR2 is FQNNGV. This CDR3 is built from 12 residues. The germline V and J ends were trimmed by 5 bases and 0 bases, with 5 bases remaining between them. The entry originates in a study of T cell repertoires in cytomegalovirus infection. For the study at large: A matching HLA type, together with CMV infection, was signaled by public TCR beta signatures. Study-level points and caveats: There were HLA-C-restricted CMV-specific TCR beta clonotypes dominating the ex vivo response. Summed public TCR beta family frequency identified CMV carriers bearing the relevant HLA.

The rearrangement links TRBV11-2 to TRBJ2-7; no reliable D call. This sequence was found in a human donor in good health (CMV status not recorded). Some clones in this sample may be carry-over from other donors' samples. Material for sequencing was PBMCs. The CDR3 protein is CASSTHSYEQYF. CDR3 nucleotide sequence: TGTGCCAGCAGCACCCACTCCTACGAGCAGTACTTC.